The next 5 T cell receptor beta chains were all read from a single sample in a study of human T cells and chemical hapten exposure (dated by TCRdb to the early 2020s). The sample's time point, from its label and the paper: healthy volunteer bleed at 6 weeks. Total RNA was extracted from unfractionated whole blood collected in Tempus Blood RNA tubes. Library method: RACE. The sample was run on a NextSeq 500. TCRdb ran its own pipeline on the public reads, namely fastp trimming at Q25 and MiXCR clone calling, and kept in-frame beta chains. Every CDR3 protein is listed once, alongside the most common genes and DNA of its rows. The sample table shows 44,000 or so distinct CDR3 sequences, and around 3.4% are seen once. The ten largest clones capture approximately 5% of the sample. Sequencing was done on a sample of whole blood. Receptor source: a human donor in good health. Some clones in this sample may be carry-over from other donors' samples.

In its sample, this clonotype was seen many times. This chain links TRBV30 with TRBJ1-1, with unresolved D. With 0 bases removed from V and 5 bases from J, the gap between germline ends came to 10 bases. In germline, CDR1 is GTSNPN, CDR2 SVGIG (reference sequence). This CDR3 contains 13 residues. The CDR3 protein is CAWSVIQGTEAFF. Written as DNA, the CDR3 is TGTGCCTGGAGTGTGATACAAGGGACTGAAGCTTTCTTT.

Comment on this clonotype: The CDR3 carries no conserved terminal phenylalanine or tryptophan, so it likely arises from a read error. This chain connects TRBV6-5 to TRBJ1-1, with no clear D. This CDR3 has 13 amino acids. Trimming cost V 4 bases and J 5 bases, with 11 bases left between them. Germline V CDR1 and CDR2: MNHEY, SVGAGI. The CDR3 region is CASSSAPRTEAFS. In nucleotides, the CDR3 is TGTGCCAGCAGTTCCGCCCCTAGGACTGAAGCTTTCTCT.

This chain connects TRBV5-4 to TRBJ2-1, with 14 bases identical to TRBD2. The trim removed 3 bases at V and 6 bases at J, leaving 8 bases unmatched. CDR1 and CDR2 from the germline V gene are SGHNT and YYREEE (reference sequence). The CDR3 consists of 17 residues. The CDR3: CASSYGTSGGRVNEQFF. CDR3 DNA: TGTGCCAGCAGCTACGGGACTAGCGGGGGAAGGGTCAATGAGCAGTTCTTC.

This clonotype was recorded many times. V usage is TRBV6-5 and J usage is TRBJ2-4; D is unresolved. V was shortened by 0 bases and J by 0 bases, with 6 bases between the two germline ends. The V gene's germline CDR1 is MNHEY and CDR2 SVGAGI. There are 15 residues in the CDR3. CDR3 sequence (DNA): TGTGCCAGCAGTTACTCGAACAGAGCCAAAAACATTCAGTACTTC. Amino acids: CASSYSNRAKNIQYF.

This clonotype was observed a handful of times. This chain joins TRBV15 and TRBJ2-7, with no clear D. CDR1 is LNHNV, CDR2 YYDKDF, per germline (reference sequence). V shed 7 bases and J shed 5 bases, with 9 bases lying between them. The length of the CDR3 is 11 residues. CDR3 coding DNA: TGTGCCACCAAAGCAGCGAACGAGCAGTACTTC. Translation gives CATKAANEQYF.